One and the same sample provided the 5 T cell receptor beta chains below, sequenced in a study of blood T cell repertoires in COVID-19. Sequencing used immunoSEQ multiplex PCR; TCRdb keeps in-frame clones, though not all of them. The sample contains around 200,000 clones, 86% of which appear only once. The sequenced sample consisted of peripheral blood. The source of these receptors is an older man with acute or convalescent COVID-19.

V usage is TRBV29-1 and J usage is TRBJ2-5; possibly TRBD1 for D (6 bases). This CDR3 is 14 amino acids long. V was shortened by 3 bases and J by 1 base, with 12 bases between the two germline ends. Germline lookup yields CDR1 SQVTM and CDR2 ANQGSEA. The CDR3 nucleotides read TGCAGCGTTGAGGGACACCTAGCCCAAGAGACCCAGTACTTC. It is translated as CSVEGHLAQETQYF. The full variable domain, rest sourced from reference TRBV29-1 and TRBJ2-5, is SAVISQKPSRDICQRGTSLTIQCQVDSQVTMMFWYRQQPGQSLTLIATANQGSEATYESGFVIDKFPISRPNLTFSTLTVSNMSPEDSSIYLCSVEGHLAQETQYFGPGTRLLVL.

The CDR3 region is CASIWASGGAEQYF. The CDR3, as DNA: TGTGCCAGCATCTGGGCTAGCGGGGGGGCGGAGCAGTACTTC. This sequence joins TRBV2 and TRBJ2-7; 12 positions agree with TRBD2. Germline V gene sequence: CDR1 SNHLY, CDR2 FYNNEI. The CDR3 spans 14 residues. J gave up 7 bases and V 7 bases, and 8 bases lay outside the gene matches.

On this clone itself: Different DNA sequences within this sample yield the same CDR3. V usage is TRBV12-3 or TRBV12-4 and J usage is TRBJ2-1; D uncertain. This CDR3 is 13 amino acids long. Trimming pared 2 bases from V and 2 bases from J, leaving 4 bases between. CDR3 sequence: CASSLLAYNEQFF. Here the CDR3 DNA reads TGTGCCAGCAGTTTACTCGCCTACAATGAGCAGTTCTTC.

The chain has TRBV5-1 and TRBJ1-1; 11 bases fit TRBD1. Germline trimming cut 3 bases from V and 6 bases from J; bases unmatched to any gene: 4. The length of the CDR3 is 14 residues. Germline-derived CDR1 and CDR2 are SGHRS and YFSETQ. In nucleotides, the CDR3 is TGCGCCAGCAGCTCCGGACAGGGGGCAGCTGAAGCTTTCTTT. Protein product: CASSSGQGAAEAFF.

V is TRBV19 and J is TRBJ2-3; TRBD2 aligns across 11 bases. The V gene end was trimmed by 5 bases and the J gene end by 7 bases; junction bases not matched to a gene: 11. Germline V CDR1 and CDR2: LNHDA, SQIVND (reference sequence). The length of the CDR3 is 16 residues. The CDR3 loop reads CASSPPVVAGGYTQYF. The CDR3 DNA reads as TGTGCCAGTAGTCCGCCCGTGGTAGCGGGAGGGTATACGCAGTATTTT.